This T cell receptor (beta chain) was found in a study of regulatory T cells in long-lasting Graves disease. On the study more broadly: Disease was considered persistent Graves' disease after over 5 years of antithyroid drugs (with positive TSH receptor antibodies).

iRepertoire HTBI primers and Arm-PCR of CDR3 regions built TCR beta libraries. A single record per CDR3 protein comes from TCRdb applying MiXCR to the multiplex PCR reads. The sample yields about 470,000 distinct CDR3 sequences, around 20% seen once. CDR3 length: 13 amino acids. V lost 3 bases, J lost 3 bases, and 7 bases lay in between. Germline CDR1 SGDLS, CDR2 YYNGEE. This clonotype was found a few times. Sample time point: persistent/refractory GD, antithyroid drugs over 5 years with positive TRAb. PBMC-extracted RNA yielded the TCR library. The clonotype was recovered from a female donor with Graves disease. This sample comprised peripheral blood mononuclear cells (PBMCs), obtained when the disease was refractory, from a patient treated with antithyroid drugs. The J gene is TRBJ1-5, the V gene TRBV9; D unclear. The CDR3 DNA follows: TGTGCCAGCAGCGCAGAGATCAATCAGCCCCAGCATTTT. Translation gives CASSAEINQPQHF.